A selection of T cell receptor beta chains follows, all from one sample in a study of T cells in Graves' hyperthyroidism and ophthalmopathy. TCRdb re-derived calls from the multiplex PCR reads in MiXCR, one entry per CDR3 protein. The repertoire has roughly 98,000 distinct CDR3 sequences, about 37% of them found once; the top ten carry approximately 10%. The sample consisted of peripheral blood or thyroid tissue (not recorded which). The receptor set was obtained from a woman in her twenties or thirties with Graves' hyperthyroidism. Both conserved end residues are part of each CDR3. The D gene is left open where the match is weak. Clone size is stated in some rows and not others, as once, few, many or a class when expanded.

j_call: TRBJ1-1; clone_size: .; d_call: .; v_call: TRBV5-1; cdr3_aa: CASSLHNTEAFF; cdr3_nt: TGCGCCAGCAGCTTGCATAACACTGAAGCTTTCTTT
j_call: TRBJ2-7; clone_size: many; d_call: TRBD2; v_call: TRBV6-1; cdr3_aa: CASNGGAGTYEQYF; cdr3_nt: TGTGCCAGCAACGGAGGAGCGGGGACCTACGAGCAGTACTTC
j_call: TRBJ1-3; clone_size: many; d_call: .; v_call: TRBV7-8; cdr3_aa: CASSSGTNSGNTIYF; cdr3_nt: TGTGCCAGCAGCTCCGGGACGAACTCTGGAAACACCATATATTTT
j_call: TRBJ2-5; clone_size: .; d_call: TRBD1; v_call: TRBV4-1; cdr3_aa: CASSGWDREETQYF; cdr3_nt: TGCGCCAGCAGCGGCTGGGACAGGGAAGAGACCCAGTACTTC
j_call: TRBJ2-5; clone_size: .; d_call: .; v_call: TRBV2; cdr3_aa: CASSASNQPQYF; cdr3_nt: TGTGCCAGCAGTGCTAGCAATCAGCCCCAGTACTTC
j_call: TRBJ1-6; clone_size: few; d_call: .; v_call: TRBV30; cdr3_aa: CAWRTDSIISPLHF; cdr3_nt: TGTGCCTGGAGGACGGACAGCATAATTTCACCCCTCCACTTT
j_call: TRBJ1-6; clone_size: many; d_call: .; v_call: TRBV20-1; cdr3_aa: CSASPQVYNSPLHF; cdr3_nt: TGCAGTGCTAGCCCCCAGGTTTATAATTCACCCCTCCACTTT
j_call: TRBJ2-5; clone_size: .; d_call: .; v_call: TRBV8-2; cdr3_aa: CWHRSTGSGETQYF; cdr3_nt: TGCTGGCACAGAAGTACGGGCAGCGGAGAGACCCAGTACTTC
j_call: TRBJ1-5; clone_size: many; d_call: TRBD1; v_call: TRBV6-1; cdr3_aa: CASSDIWTGVQPQHF; cdr3_nt: TGTGCCAGCAGTGATATCTGGACAGGGGTTCAGCCCCAGCATTTT
j_call: TRBJ1-5; clone_size: many; d_call: .; v_call: TRBV30; cdr3_aa: CAYTKDSNQPQHF; cdr3_nt: TGTGCCTACACCAAGGATAGCAATCAGCCCCAGCATTTT
j_call: TRBJ2-2; clone_size: medium-sized; d_call: .; v_call: TRBV15; cdr3_aa: CATSRVRRTGELFF; cdr3_nt: TGTGCCACCAGCAGAGTTAGGCGCACCGGGGAGCTGTTTTTT
j_call: TRBJ1-5; clone_size: .; d_call: .; v_call: TRBV7-8; cdr3_aa: CAAKTGRRLSNQPQHF; cdr3_nt: TGTGCCGCAAAGACTGGACGGCGGCTTAGCAATCAGCCCCAGCATTTT
j_call: TRBJ1-1; clone_size: many; d_call: .; v_call: TRBV10-3; cdr3_aa: CAISESTPRNTEAFF; cdr3_nt: TGTGCCATCAGTGAGAGCACTCCGAGGAACACTGAAGCTTTCTTT
j_call: TRBJ2-7; clone_size: many; d_call: .; v_call: TRBV5-1; cdr3_aa: CASSFTTSYEQYF; cdr3_nt: TGCGCCAGCAGCTTTACAACATCCTACGAGCAGTACTTC
j_call: TRBJ1-1; clone_size: many; d_call: .; v_call: TRBV15; cdr3_aa: CATSRNGGMTEAFF; cdr3_nt: TGTGCCACCAGCAGAAATGGCGGAATGACTGAAGCTTTCTTT
j_call: TRBJ2-2; clone_size: many; d_call: TRBD2; v_call: TRBV5-1; cdr3_aa: CASSPGTNVNTGELFF; cdr3_nt: TGCGCCAGCAGCCCGGGGACTAACGTGAACACCGGGGAGCTGTTTTTT
j_call: TRBJ2-3; clone_size: many; d_call: .; v_call: TRBV9; cdr3_aa: CASSVGWAGTDTQYF; cdr3_nt: TGTGCCAGCAGCGTAGGATGGGCCGGCACAGATACGCAGTATTTT
j_call: TRBJ2-1; clone_size: few; d_call: .; v_call: TRBV7-9; cdr3_aa: CASSLGTGTPWGGEQFF; cdr3_nt: TGTGCCAGCAGCTTGGGGACCGGGACACCCTGGGGTGGGGAGCAGTTCTTC
j_call: TRBJ2-5; clone_size: .; d_call: .; v_call: TRBV7-9; cdr3_aa: CASSVVDGTVGETQYF; cdr3_nt: TGTGCCAGCAGCGTAGTGGACGGAACGGTGGGGGAGACCCAGTACTTC
j_call: TRBJ2-7; clone_size: many; d_call: TRBD2; v_call: TRBV19; cdr3_aa: CASKQSLLAVHEQYF; cdr3_nt: TGTGCCAGTAAACAATCCCTACTAGCGGTCCACGAGCAGTACTTC